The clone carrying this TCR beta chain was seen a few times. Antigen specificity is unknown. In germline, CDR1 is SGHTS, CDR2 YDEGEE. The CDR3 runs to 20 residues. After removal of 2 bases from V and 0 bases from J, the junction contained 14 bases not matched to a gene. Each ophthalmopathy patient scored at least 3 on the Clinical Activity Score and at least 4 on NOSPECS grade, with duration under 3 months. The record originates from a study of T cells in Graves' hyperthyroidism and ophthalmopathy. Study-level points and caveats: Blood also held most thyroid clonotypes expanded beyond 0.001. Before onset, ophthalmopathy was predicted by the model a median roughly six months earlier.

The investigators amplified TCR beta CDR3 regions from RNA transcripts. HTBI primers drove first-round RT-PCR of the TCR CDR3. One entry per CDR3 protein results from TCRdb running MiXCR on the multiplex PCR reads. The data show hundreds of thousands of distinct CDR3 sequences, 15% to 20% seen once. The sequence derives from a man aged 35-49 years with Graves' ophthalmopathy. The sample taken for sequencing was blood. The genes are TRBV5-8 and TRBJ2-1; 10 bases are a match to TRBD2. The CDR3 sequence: CASSFRRGLAGAHSYNEQFF. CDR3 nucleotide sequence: TGTGCCAGCAGCTTCAGGAGGGGCCTAGCGGGAGCCCACTCCTACAATGAGCAGTTCTTC.